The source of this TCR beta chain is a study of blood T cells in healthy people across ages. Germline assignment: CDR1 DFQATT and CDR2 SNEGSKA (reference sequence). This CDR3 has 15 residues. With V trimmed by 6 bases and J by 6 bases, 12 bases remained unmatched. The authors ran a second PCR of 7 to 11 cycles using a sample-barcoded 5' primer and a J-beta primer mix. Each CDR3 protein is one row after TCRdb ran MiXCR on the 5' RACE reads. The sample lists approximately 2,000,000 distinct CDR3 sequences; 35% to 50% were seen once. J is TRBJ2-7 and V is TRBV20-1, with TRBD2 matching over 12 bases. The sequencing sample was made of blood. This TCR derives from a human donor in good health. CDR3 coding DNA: TGCAGTGCAAGGACGCCGGGACTAGCGGGCTCCGAGCAGTACTTC. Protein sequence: CSARTPGLAGSEQYF.